These 24 T cell receptor beta chains originate from one sample sequenced in a study of radiotherapy plus CTLA-4 blockade in lung cancer. Using immunoSEQ multiplex PCR, the repertoire was profiled, and TCRdb retains in-frame clones only, with some absent. The sample consists of about 85,000 clones, approximately 86% of them appearing once. Sequenced material: peripheral blood, taken from a patient treated with radiotherapy plus ipilimumab. The receptors here all came from a human donor with non-small cell lung cancer who had a partial response to radiotherapy plus ipilimumab.

This clone was detected only once. The V gene is TRBV19, the J gene TRBJ2-1; TRBD2 matches 11 bases. The CDR3 is made up of 15 amino acids. CDR1 is LNHDA, CDR2 SQIVND, per germline (reference sequence). Losses at the gene ends were 4 bases for V and 7 bases for J; bases not matched to a gene: 6. In DNA, the CDR3 is TGTGCCAGTAGTACTCTAGCGGGAGGTGGGAATGAGCAGTTCTTC. Translating gives CASSTLAGGGNEQFF. The full variable domain, its missing parts supplied by reference TRBV19 and TRBJ2-1, is DGGITQSPKYLFRKEGQNVTLSCEQNLNHDAMYWYRQDPGQGLRLIYYSQIVNDFQKGDIAEGYSVSREKKESFPLTVTSAQKNPTAFYLCASSTLAGGGNEQFFGPGTRLTVL.

The rearrangement uses TRBV28 and TRBJ2-3, with 12 bases identical to TRBD2. The CDR3 is 17 residues long. V shed 6 bases, J shed 4 bases, and the junction held 11 bases outside the gene matches. The germline CDR1 and CDR2 sequences are MDHEN and SYDVKM. The CDR3 DNA follows: TGTGCCAGCAGGCTAGCGGGAGGGCGGTACGGGGCAGATACGCAGTATTTT. Protein: CASRLAGGRYGADTQYF.

The chain carries TRBV28 and TRBJ2-1; TRBD2 is a possible D gene (5 bases). The ends were cut back, 2 bases at V and 6 bases at J, with 11 bases in the middle. The CDR3 sequence is 14 residues long. CDR1 is MDHEN, CDR2 SYDVKM, per germline. The CDR3 DNA is TGTGCCAGCAGTTTAGCCGGGGTAAGCAATGAGCAGTTCTTC. This translates into CASSLAGVSNEQFF.

The chain carries TRBV7-2 and TRBJ2-7, with 7 nucleotides matching TRBD1. This CDR3 spans 13 amino acids. The trim removed 3 bases at V and 2 bases at J, leaving 1 base unmatched. Germline V gene data show CDR1 as SGHTA and CDR2 as FQGNSA. This CDR3 is CASSLTGTYEQYV. In DNA form, the CDR3 reads TGTGCCAGCAGCTTGACAGGGACCTACGAGCAGTACGTC.

This clone came up a few times. In nucleotides, the CDR3 is TGTGCCAGCAGCCTAGGGACAGGGGTGATCACTGAAGCTTTCTTT. This codes for CASSLGTGVITEAFF. The V gene is TRBV7-8, the J gene TRBJ1-1; 10 bases match TRBD1. The CDR3 runs to 15 residues. The V and J ends lost 5 bases and 4 bases, in that order; junction bases with no gene match: 7. The V gene's germline CDR1 is SGHVS and CDR2 FQNEAQ.

The chain has TRBV5-1 and TRBJ2-1; D is possibly TRBD1 (6 bases). CDR3 length: 16 residues. CDR1 and CDR2 from the germline V gene are SGHRS and YFSETQ. The V end lost 0 bases, the J end lost 2 bases, and 12 bases lay between the germline ends. CDR3 sequence (DNA): TGCGCCAGCAGCTTGGAAGGGGACAACCCCTACAATGAGCAGTTCTTC. This encodes CASSLEGDNPYNEQFF.

Concerning this clone: The junction departs from germline at one end; a sequencing error may be responsible. This sample includes further DNA sequences coding for the same CDR3. This chain uses TRBV18 with TRBJ2-4; no clear D gene. Germline CDR1 and CDR2: KGHSH and LQKENI. The CDR3 consists of 15 residues. The chain's CDR3 is CASSPGQLNKNIQYF. The CDR3 DNA is TGTGCCAGCTCACCTGGGCAGCTTAACAAAAACATTCAGTATTTC.

The chain has TRBV19 and TRBJ2-3; D possibly corresponds to TRBD1 (5 bases). Germline values: CDR1 LNHDA, CDR2 SQIVND (reference sequence). Trimming took off 4 bases at V and 4 bases at J, with 18 bases between the two ends. There are 16 residues in the CDR3. CDR3 sequence reads: CASSTRQQLNPDTQYF. The CDR3 bases are TGTGCCAGTAGTACCCGACAGCAGTTAAATCCAGATACGCAGTATTTT.

This chain joins TRBV7-8 and TRBJ1-2; no firm D call. The CDR3 totals 14 residues. Between the trimmed V and J ends, which lost 1 base and 2 bases, there was a span of 8 bases. From germline, CDR1 is SGHVS and CDR2 FQNEAQ. CDR3 coding DNA: TGTGCCAGCAGCTTAGGGAGTTCCAACTATGGCTACACCTTC. Translation gives CASSLGSSNYGYTF. Using reference TRBV7-8 and TRBJ1-2 for the parts outside the CDR3, the full variable domain is GAGVSQSPRYKVAKRGQDVALRCDPISGHVSLFWYQQALGQGPEFLTYFQNEAQLDKSGLPSDRFFAERPEGSVSTLKIQRTQQEDSAVYLCASSLGSSNYGYTFGSGTRLTVV.

V is TRBV27 and J is TRBJ2-7; TRBD1 matches at 8 bases. The ends lost 6 bases at V and 9 bases at J; junction bases unmatched: 13. This CDR3 contains 14 residues. CDR1 is MNHEY, CDR2 SMNVEV, per germline (reference sequence). CDR3 region: CASRALSGTGGQYV. The CDR3 DNA reads TGTGCCAGCAGGGCCCTCTCCGGGACAGGTGGGCAGTACGTC.

The chain combines TRBV6-4 with TRBJ1-6, with TRBD1 identical over 8 bases. V was clipped by 0 bases and J by 7 bases; unmatched bases: 2. CDR3 size: 15 residues. CDR1 is MRHNA and CDR2 is SNTAGT in the germline V gene. The CDR3 region has the DNA TGTGCCAGCAGTGACTCTACAGGGGGGAATTCACCCCTCCACTTT. Its protein is CASSDSTGGNSPLHF.

The V and J genes are TRBV19 and TRBJ2-3; 7 bases are shared with TRBD1. The length of the CDR3 is 17 residues. Germline V gene data show CDR1 as LNHDA and CDR2 as SQIVND (reference sequence). V lost 8 bases, J lost 2 bases, and 16 bases stayed unmatched. The chain's CDR3 is CASGTDRASTNTDTQYF. CDR3 nucleotide sequence: TGTGCCAGTGGAACTGACAGGGCTTCAACGAACACAGATACGCAGTATTTT.

The chain recombines TRBV6-5 with TRBJ2-7; D could derive from TRBD1 or TRBD2 (5 bases each). CDR1 is MNHEY, CDR2 SVGAGI, per germline. This CDR3 region has 13 residues. V was trimmed by 7 bases and J by 6 bases, leaving 16 bases between them. CDR3 sequence reads: CASTLDPGGEQYV. The DNA for the CDR3 is TGTGCCAGCACCCTAGACCCTGGGGGCGAGCAGTACGTC.

The J gene is TRBJ1-5, the V gene TRBV5-6, with TRBD1 matching 8 bases. J gave up 7 bases and V 4 bases, and 7 bases lay outside the gene matches. Per the germline V gene, CDR1 is SGHDT and CDR2 is YYEEEE. This CDR3 region has 14 residues. CDR3 amino acids: CASSGTGYGQPQHF. CDR3 coding DNA: TGTGCCAGCAGCGGGACAGGTTATGGCCAGCCCCAGCATTTT.

The rearrangement links TRBV7-9 to TRBJ2-4; 11 nucleotides agree with TRBD2. V lost 5 bases and J lost 2; bases outside the gene matches: 5. Germline CDR1 reads SEHNR; CDR2 reads FQNEAQ (reference sequence). CDR3 size: 16 residues. CDR3 in amino acids: CASSPIAGGPKNIQYF. The CDR3 DNA is TGTGCCAGCAGCCCAATAGCGGGAGGGCCCAAAAACATTCAGTACTTC.

V usage is TRBV28 and J usage is TRBJ1-2; TRBD1 might be the D (6 bases). This CDR3 has 13 amino acids. The germline gives CDR1 MDHEN, CDR2 SYDVKM. V dropped 5 bases and J dropped 4 bases, with 11 bases sitting between them. The CDR3 protein is CASSPGGSYGYTF. The CDR3 DNA reads TGTGCCAGCAGTCCTGGGGGCTCCTATGGCTACACCTTC.

The chain employs TRBV29-1 and TRBJ1-1; D unclear. CDR3 length: 13 amino acids. With 7 bases removed from V and 8 bases from J, the gap between germline ends came to 20 bases. Germline assignment: CDR1 SQVTM and CDR2 ANQGSEA. The CDR3: CSANDNLRREAFF. As DNA, the CDR3 is TGCAGCGCAAATGACAATCTCCGACGCGAAGCTTTCTTT. The variable domain in full, completed from reference TRBV29-1 and TRBJ1-1, reads SAVISQKPSRDICQRGTSLTIQCQVDSQVTMMFWYRQQPGQSLTLIATANQGSEATYESGFVIDKFPISRPNLTFSTLTVSNMSPEDSSIYLCSANDNLRREAFFGQGTRLTVV.

The chain joins TRBV4-2 to TRBJ2-7, with 10 nucleotides matching TRBD2. The CDR3 has 16 residues. The germline V gene has CDR1 LGHNA and CDR2 YNFKEQ. Trimming removed 0 bases from V and 4 bases from J; junction bases left unmatched: 6. The CDR3 DNA reads TGTGCCAGCAGCCAAGACCTAGCGGGAGCCCAGTACGAGCAGTACTTC. Protein product: CASSQDLAGAQYEQYF.

This chain uses TRBV10-3 with TRBJ1-2; a possible D gene is TRBD1 (6 bases). Trimming took off 4 bases at V and 0 bases at J, with 9 bases between the two ends. The CDR3 contains 14 residues. Germline lookup yields CDR1 ENHRY and CDR2 SYGVKD. This CDR3 reads CAISGGGANYGYTF. CDR3 bases: TGTGCCATCAGTGGAGGGGGGGCTAACTATGGCTACACCTTC.

The chain couples TRBV5-1 to TRBJ2-5; TRBD1 matches 7 bases. CDR1 and CDR2 (germline): SGHRS, YFSETQ. The CDR3 runs to 15 residues. The junction had 5 bases not matched to a gene; V was cut back by 0 bases and J by 3 bases. The CDR3 sequence: CASSLDGTDEETQYF. The CDR3 nucleotides read TGCGCCAGCAGCTTGGATGGGACAGACGAAGAGACCCAGTACTTC.

This chain links TRBV6-5 with TRBJ2-7; 9 bases line up with TRBD2. Germline trimming cut 5 bases from V and 0 bases from J; bases unmatched to any gene: 5. The length of the CDR3 is 15 residues. The germline gives CDR1 MNHEY, CDR2 SVGAGI. CDR3 in amino acids: CASSRKTSGSYEQYV. CDR3 nucleotides: TGTGCCAGCAGTCGGAAGACTAGCGGCTCCTACGAGCAGTACGTC.

This clone was recorded a few times. The chain has TRBV2 and TRBJ1-3; D unresolved. Trimming removed 3 bases from V and 4 bases from J, with 4 bases in between. CDR3 length equals 12 residues. CDR1 and CDR2 (germline): SNHLY, FYNNEI. The CDR3 loop is CASSEEGNTIYF. The CDR3 bases are TGTGCCAGCAGTGAGGAGGGAAACACCATATATTTT.

The genes are TRBV30 and TRBJ1-2; D unresolved. CDR3 size: 12 residues. With 0 bases removed from V and 5 bases from J, the gap between germline ends came to 7 bases. Germline values: CDR1 GTSNPN, CDR2 SVGIG (reference sequence). CDR3 sequence: CAWSVFYYGYTF. CDR3 coding DNA: TGTGCCTGGAGTGTATTTTATTATGGCTACACCTTC. The entire variable domain, with the rest obtained from reference TRBV30 and TRBJ1-2, is as follows: SQTIHQWPATLVQPVGSPLSLECTVEGTSNPNLYWYRQAAGRGLQLLFYSVGIGQISSEVPQNLSASRPQDRQFILSSKKLLLSDSGFYLCAWSVFYYGYTFGSGTRLTVV.

This clone appeared once. This sequence joins TRBV11-2 and TRBJ1-1, with TRBD1 matching over 8 bases. CDR1 SGHAT and CDR2 FQNNGV come from the germline V gene. CDR3 length equals 13 residues. V lost 5 bases and J lost 4; bases outside the gene matches: 3. DNA of the CDR3: TGTGCCAGCAGCCACGACAGGGGCACTGAAGCTTTCTTT. Amino acid sequence: CASSHDRGTEAFF.